This note documents a single T cell receptor beta chain sequence. Its target is unknown. 60 Vbeta and 13 Jbeta primers were used in PCR. Generated by immunoSEQ multiplex PCR, the TCRdb table keeps only in-frame clones and is missing some. This table has about 60,000 clones, around two thirds appearing once. The data were taken from a study of cytomegalovirus exposure and HLA in healthy donors. Study-level points and caveats: Most observed TCR sequences were rare, whereas some public TCRs were detected in many donors.

V trimming: 6 bases; J trimming: 6 bases; junction bases outside the gene matches: 15. CDR3 size: 15 residues. Germline CDR1 is SQVTM and CDR2 is ANQGSEA. This chain joins TRBV29-1 and TRBJ2-3; 7 nucleotides align to TRBD1. The TCR was taken from a woman in her sixties in good health and CMV-seropositive. Sequenced: PBMCs. The CDR3 DNA reads TGCAGCGTCTACCGGGACAGCCGGCCCCGGGATACGCAGTATTTT. Protein product: CSVYRDSRPRDTQYF.